Included here is one T cell receptor beta chain sequence, with context. It may be a read error: a sequence one base away is much more abundant. These data come from a study of molecular identifiers for immune sequencing clone quantification. The V gene's germline CDR1 is SQVTM and CDR2 ANQGSEA. The CDR3 runs to 11 residues. Sorting defined naive CD8 T cells as CD8+CD4-CCR7+CD45RA+. TCRdb re-derived calls from the PCR reads in MiXCR, one entry per CDR3 protein. The sample contains around 470,000 distinct CDR3 sequences, roughly a fifth of which appear only once. This chain joins TRBV29-1 and TRBJ1-3; D is undetermined. The TCR sequence derives from a human donor in good health. Some libraries in this study had Jurkat cell RNA spiked in. Sequencing was performed on naive CD8+ T cells from blood, with Jurkat cell RNA spiked in. Subset indicated: FACS-sorted CD8+CD4-CCR7+CD45RA+ naive T cells. The chain's CDR3 is CSVISGSTIYF. The CDR3 nucleotides are TGCAGCGTTATCTCTGGAAGCACCATATATTTT.